The clone carrying this T cell receptor beta chain was detected many times. This sample is part of a study of early T cells in non-severe SARS-CoV-2 infection. About the study: Sequencing was performed on bulk RNA from unsorted whole blood, leaving chains unpaired.

Using its own MiXCR run on the 5' RACE reads, TCRdb lists one record per CDR3 protein. Of fewer than 25,000 distinct CDR3 sequences in the sample, about 3.8% are singletons; the top ten hold roughly 5.5%. CDR3 length equals 15 residues. V lost 5 bases and J 2 bases, leaving 14 bases between the germline ends. From germline, CDR1 is SGHVS and CDR2 FQNEAQ. The J gene is TRBJ2-3, the V gene TRBV7-8; D gene uncertain. The sequencing input was whole blood. The TCR was taken from an adult who was a healthcare worker with PCR-confirmed SARS-CoV-2 infection or an uninfected control (not recorded which). The CDR3 nucleotides read TGTGCCAGCAGCCCAATGGCTCGCCTCACAGATACGCAGTATTTT. Protein product: CASSPMARLTDTQYF.